These 7 T cell receptor beta chains share one sample of origin, sequenced in a study of T cells after yellow fever vaccination (dated by TCRdb to between 2017 and 2020). Receptors were amplified or captured by 5' RACE. Sequencing took place on an Illumina HiSeq 2500. Clones were called with MiXCR by TCRdb after fastp trimmed the public reads at Q25, and only in-frame beta chains were retained. Rows with one shared CDR3 protein collapse into an entry with the most common genes and DNA. This sample has fewer than 450,000 distinct CDR3 sequences in its table, and more than 9% of those were observed once. The ten largest make up 18% of the sample. What this sample's treatment or condition label stands for: live attenuated yellow fever vaccine strain. This sample comprised PBMCs, obtained on the day of the first yellow fever vaccination. The receptors derive from a man aged 18-30 years who received the YFV17D yellow fever vaccine.

This clonotype was seen more than once but under ten times. CDR3 in amino acids: CASSLIQGLDEQYF. CDR3 nucleotides: TGTGCCAGCAGTTTAATACAGGGGCTTGACGAGCAGTACTTC. The gene calls are TRBV12-3 or TRBV12-4 and TRBJ2-7; 7 bases agree with TRBD1. This CDR3 is built from 14 residues. V lost 2 bases to trimming and J lost 5 bases; unmatched junction nucleotides: 6.

CDR3 bases: TGTGCCAGCAGTCAGGACAGGGGAAACACCATATATTTT. It specifies CASSQDRGNTIYF. The V and J genes are TRBV6-1 and TRBJ1-3, with TRBD1 matching over 7 bases. The V and J ends lost 5 bases and 4 bases, in that order; junction bases with no gene match: 2. There are 13 residues in the CDR3. CDR1 and CDR2 from the germline V gene are MNHNS and SASEGT.

The chain recombines TRBV7-9 with TRBJ2-2; weak D call: TRBD2 (6 bases). Between the trimmed V and J ends, which lost 5 bases and 4 bases, there was a span of 17 bases. The CDR3 has 16 residues. The germline V gene has CDR1 SEHNR and CDR2 FQNEAQ (reference sequence). Here the CDR3 DNA reads TGTGCCAGCAGCAACCCCGGGCAGGGAGGCACCGGGGAGCTGTTTTTT. It translates to CASSNPGQGGTGELFF.

Only a few counts were recorded for this clonotype. V usage is TRBV18 and J usage is TRBJ2-3; D is uncertain. The germline V and J ends were trimmed by 0 bases and 3 bases, with 7 bases remaining between them. This CDR3 is 14 amino acids long. Germline V CDR1 and CDR2: KGHSH, LQKENI. For the CDR3, the DNA is TGTGCCAGCTCACCACCCAGTACAACAGATACGCAGTATTTT. It translates to CASSPPSTTDTQYF.

This clonotype was seen only a few times. The chain is built from TRBV5-1 and TRBJ1-3; D gene uncertain. Trimming shortened V by 5 bases and J by 0 bases, and 12 bases separated the two germline ends. The CDR3 contains 15 residues. Germline CDR1 is SGHRS and CDR2 is YFSETQ. The CDR3, as DNA: TGCGCCAGCAGTAACTCAGGAGCCTCTGGAAACACCATATATTTT. It is translated as CASSNSGASGNTIYF. The entire variable domain, with the rest obtained from reference TRBV5-1 and TRBJ1-3, is as follows: KAGVTQTPRYLIKTRGQQVTLSCSPISGHRSVSWYQQTPGQGLQFLFEYFSETQRNKGNFPGRFSGRQFSNSRSEMNVSTLELGDSALYLCASSNSGASGNTIYFGEGSWLTVV.

This clonotype was counted a few times. The V and J genes are TRBV10-3 and TRBJ2-5; 12 bases agree with TRBD2. The length of the CDR3 is 15 residues. Per the germline V gene, CDR1 is ENHRY and CDR2 is SYGVKD. The ends lost 2 bases at V and 9 bases at J; junction bases unmatched: 7. This CDR3 is CAISETSGGRAAQYF. CDR3 nucleotides: TGTGCCATCAGTGAGACTAGCGGGGGGCGAGCGGCCCAGTACTTC.

V is TRBV3-1 and J is TRBJ1-1; tentative D call: TRBD1 (5 bases). Trimming removed 8 bases from V and 0 bases from J, with 13 bases in between. The germline V gene has CDR1 LGHDT and CDR2 YNNKEL (reference sequence). CDR3 length equals 14 residues. This CDR3 reads CASGARVLNTEAFF. The CDR3 DNA follows: TGTGCCAGCGGGGCCCGGGTCCTGAACACTGAAGCTTTCTTT.